This T cell receptor beta chain was captured in a study of technical replicates of blood from several donors. This table comes from immunoSEQ multiplex PCR, and its TCRdb copy is limited to in-frame clones, with some not included. The profile shows 45,000 to 65,000 clones, around 95% of them singletons. The CDR3 spans 13 residues. After removal of 6 bases from V and 3 bases from J, the junction contained 3 bases not matched to a gene. Germline loops: CDR1 MDHEN, CDR2 SYDVKM. Sequenced: T cells isolated from PBMCs. V usage is TRBV28 and J usage is TRBJ2-7; 9 positions agree with TRBD1. The source is a human donor in good health. This chain's CDR3 is CASRPGQGYEQYF. CDR3 sequence (DNA): TGTGCCAGCAGACCGGGACAGGGCTACGAGCAGTACTTC.